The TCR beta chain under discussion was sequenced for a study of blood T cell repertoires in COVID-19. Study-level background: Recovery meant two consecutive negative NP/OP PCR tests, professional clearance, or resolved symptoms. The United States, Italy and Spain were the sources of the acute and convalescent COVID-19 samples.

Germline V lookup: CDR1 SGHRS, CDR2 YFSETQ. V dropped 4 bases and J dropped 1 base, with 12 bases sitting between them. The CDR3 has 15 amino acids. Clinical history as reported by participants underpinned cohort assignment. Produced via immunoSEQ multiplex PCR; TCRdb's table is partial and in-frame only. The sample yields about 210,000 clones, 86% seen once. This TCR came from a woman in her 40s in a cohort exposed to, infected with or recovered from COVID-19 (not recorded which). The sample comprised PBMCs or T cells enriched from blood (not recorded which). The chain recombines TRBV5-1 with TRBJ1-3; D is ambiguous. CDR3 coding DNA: TGCGCCAGCAGCATTTCAGGTCCATCTGGAAACACCATATATTTT. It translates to CASSISGPSGNTIYF.